Each of the 32 T cell receptor beta chains below was sequenced from the same sample in a study of naive and memory T cell subsets (dated by TCRdb to 2016 to 2017). The library was prepared using UMI-ligation and nested PCR. Reads for this sample came from an Illumina MiSeq. The beta constant-region primer was an equimolar mix of two oligonucleotides covering both TRBC1 and TRBC2. TCRdb reprocessed the public reads (quality trimming at Q25 with fastp, clone calling with MiXCR) and kept in-frame beta chains. Every distinct CDR3 protein forms one entry, paired with its most common genes and DNA. This sample has 89,000 or so distinct CDR3 sequences in its table, and 13% of those were observed once. The leading ten clones occupy 0.75% to 0.95% of the sample. Source material: central memory CD4+ T cells from blood. This specimen's cell subset or site label, interpreted: central memory, CD45RA- CD27+. The receptors come from a human donor in good health.

The chain employs TRBV20-1 and TRBJ2-7; 10 bases fit TRBD2. Germline CDR1 reads DFQATT; CDR2 reads SNEGSKA (reference sequence). This CDR3 has 15 residues. The J segment lost 0 bases and the V segment lost 5 bases, leaving 7 bases of the junction unmatched. The CDR3: CSAYNSGRGSYEQYF. The CDR3 DNA reads TGCAGTGCTTATAACAGCGGGAGGGGCTCCTACGAGCAGTACTTC.

This clonotype appeared many times. The chain is built from TRBV18 and TRBJ2-5, with 10 positions matching TRBD2. Germline CDR1 is KGHSH and CDR2 is LQKENI. The V segment lost 2 bases and the J segment 2 bases; nucleotides outside the gene matches: 5. The CDR3 contains 16 residues. CDR3 nucleotide sequence: TGTGCCAGCTCACCATCGGTTAGCGGGGGGCAAGAGACCCAGTACTTC. Residues: CASSPSVSGGQETQYF.

This clonotype appeared many times. The chain combines TRBV7-8 with TRBJ2-6; D is possibly TRBD2 (5 bases). The V end was cut by 9 bases, the J end by 3 bases, with 9 bases between. Per the germline V gene, CDR1 is SGHVS and CDR2 is FQNEAQ. The CDR3 contains 13 residues. The DNA for the CDR3 is TGTGCCAGTAGGACTCGTGGGGCCAACGTCCTGACTTTC. It encodes CASRTRGANVLTF. The entire variable domain, with the rest obtained from reference TRBV7-8 and TRBJ2-6, is as follows: GAGVSQSPRYKVAKRGQDVALRCDPISGHVSLFWYQQALGQGPEFLTYFQNEAQLDKSGLPSDRFFAERPEGSVSTLKIQRTQQEDSAVYLCASRTRGANVLTFGAGSRLTVL.

This clonotype was detected many times. The V call is TRBV10-2, the J call TRBJ2-1; D remains ambiguous. V was cut by 5 bases and J by 1 base, with 12 bases left in between. CDR1 is WSHSY, CDR2 SAAADI, per germline. CDR3 length: 15 amino acids. The CDR3 region is CASSFDSKSYNEQFF. The CDR3 coding sequence is TGCGCCAGCAGTTTCGATTCCAAATCCTACAATGAGCAGTTCTTC.

The chain carries TRBV19 and TRBJ2-7, with 8 nucleotides matching TRBD2. The V segment lost 4 bases and the J segment 3 bases; nucleotides outside the gene matches: 8. This CDR3 comprises 15 residues. CDR1 is LNHDA, CDR2 SQIVND, per germline (reference sequence). The CDR3 DNA is TGTGCCAGTAGTACAACTAGCGGAGCGAGCTACGAGCAGTACTTC. This encodes CASSTTSGASYEQYF.

This clonotype has just a few counts. The chain is built from TRBV5-1 and TRBJ2-7; 10 nucleotides match TRBD1. V shed 2 bases, J shed 5 bases, and the junction held 4 bases outside the gene matches. Per germline, CDR1 SGHRS and CDR2 YFSETQ. CDR3 length: 14 residues. Here the CDR3 reads CASSLADRGDEQYF. In DNA, the CDR3 is TGCGCCAGCAGCTTAGCGGACAGGGGGGACGAGCAGTACTTC.

The chain recombines TRBV7-2 with TRBJ2-7; 9 nucleotides match TRBD2. CDR3 size: 17 residues. Per germline, CDR1 SGHTA and CDR2 FQGNSA. J lost 5 bases, V lost 3 bases, and 14 bases had no gene match. CDR3 amino acids: CASSLGSGSTSLNEQYF. Here the CDR3 DNA reads TGTGCCAGCAGCTTGGGTAGCGGGAGCACCTCTCTTAACGAGCAGTACTTC.

This clonotype occurred many times. V usage is TRBV10-3 and J usage is TRBJ2-3; tentative D call: TRBD2 (6 bases). Trimming pared 10 bases from V and 2 bases from J, leaving 13 bases between. Per the germline V gene, CDR1 is ENHRY and CDR2 is SYGVKD. The CDR3 extends over 13 amino acids. The CDR3 spells CATGGALTDTQYF. The CDR3 DNA is TGTGCCACCGGCGGGGCCCTCACAGATACGCAGTATTTT.

This clonotype was found a few times. This chain joins TRBV12-3 or TRBV12-4 and TRBJ2-1, with D unclear. The CDR3 runs 15 residues. V dropped 6 bases and J dropped 6 bases, with 18 bases sitting between them. DNA for the CDR3: TGTGCCAGCAGGGTGTCAGGCACAAGCAGCAATGAGCAGTTCTTC. Amino acid sequence: CASRVSGTSSNEQFF.

This chain connects TRBV29-1 to TRBJ1-6; weak D call: TRBD1 (6 bases). Trimming shortened V by 4 bases and J by 5 bases, and 9 bases separated the two germline ends. This CDR3 region has 13 residues. Germline CDR1 reads SQVTM; CDR2 reads ANQGSEA. CDR3 sequence (DNA): TGCAGCGTTGGATGGACAGATAATTCACCCCTCCACTTT. This translates into CSVGWTDNSPLHF.

This clonotype was counted many times. This rearrangement joins TRBV24-1 to TRBJ2-4, with TRBD2 as a possible D gene (5 bases). CDR3 size: 15 residues. Germline V gene sequence: CDR1 KGHDR, CDR2 SFDVKD. V was shortened by 3 bases and J by 7 bases, with 15 bases between the two germline ends. CDR3 amino acids: CATSDSPPGSNIQYF. The CDR3 DNA sequence: TGTGCCACCAGTGATAGCCCTCCGGGGAGTAACATTCAGTACTTC.

This clonotype appeared a few times. The chain employs TRBV6-6 and TRBJ1-5; D unclear. Germline CDR1 is MNHNY and CDR2 is SVGAGI (reference sequence). This CDR3 has 15 residues. Trimming cost V 9 bases and J 3 bases, with 18 bases left between them. CDR3 residues: CASRAGSTFNQPQHF. For the CDR3, the DNA is TGTGCCAGTCGAGCGGGCTCCACTTTCAATCAGCCCCAGCATTTT.

There are many counts of this clonotype. The rearrangement links TRBV12-3 or TRBV12-4 to TRBJ2-3; unclear D gene. The V end was cut by 8 bases, the J end by 6 bases, with 12 bases between. The CDR3 runs 12 residues. The CDR3 loop reads CASSRLGDTQYF. The CDR3 nucleotides are TGTGCCAGCTCCCGGCTCGGGGATACGCAGTATTTT.

The chain couples TRBV9 to TRBJ2-5; possibly TRBD1 for D (6 bases). The V end lost 3 bases, the J end lost 5 bases, and 17 bases lay between the germline ends. This CDR3 has 15 amino acids. Germline V gene data show CDR1 as SGDLS and CDR2 as YYNGEE. The CDR3 coding sequence is TGTGCCAGCAGCGAAAGGGGGACCTTCGGTGAGACCCAGTACTTC. Its translation: CASSERGTFGETQYF.

This clonotype was recorded a few times. This rearrangement joins TRBV28 to TRBJ1-1; no clear D gene. CDR1 is MDHEN, CDR2 SYDVKM, per germline. The CDR3 loop spans 13 amino acids. Trimming shortened V by 7 bases and J by 1 base, and 10 bases separated the two germline ends. CDR3 nucleotide sequence: TGTGCCAGCATCCTAGGCGGGAACACTGAAGCTTTCTTT. Its protein product is CASILGGNTEAFF.

This clonotype is medium-sized in the sample. V gene TRBV7-9 combines with J gene TRBJ2-6; no reliable D call. The CDR3 is 15 amino acids. Germline V gene data show CDR1 as SEHNR and CDR2 as FQNEAQ (reference sequence). V was trimmed by 1 base and J by 0 bases, leaving 4 bases between them. In DNA form, the CDR3 reads TGTGCCAGCAGCTTAGGGGACTCTGGGGCCAACGTCCTGACTTTC. This translates into CASSLGDSGANVLTF.

This clonotype showed up just a few times. The rearrangement links TRBV6-1 to TRBJ1-1; D is unclear. The CDR3 is 14 amino acids. Germline V gives CDR1 MNHNS, CDR2 SASEGT. The V gene lost 3 bases and the J gene lost 3 bases, with 11 bases spanning the gap. The CDR3 here is CASSDYSIDTEAFF. CDR3 coding DNA: TGTGCCAGCAGTGACTACAGTATAGACACTGAAGCTTTCTTT.

V is TRBV27 and J is TRBJ2-7; D might be TRBD1 (6 bases). CDR1 MNHEY and CDR2 SMNVEV come from the germline V gene (reference sequence). V lost 5 bases and J lost 5, with 13 bases in between. This CDR3 has 13 amino acids. The CDR3 coding sequence is TGTGCCAGCAGTCTCCGGCCAGGGGACGAGCAGTACTTC. Residues: CASSLRPGDEQYF.

This clonotype has more than one count but fewer than ten. The rearrangement uses TRBV5-5 and TRBJ1-5; 8 positions agree with TRBD1. CDR3 length equals 14 residues. Germline CDR1 reads SGHKS; CDR2 reads YYEKEE (reference sequence). V lost 5 bases to trimming and J lost 5 bases; unmatched junction nucleotides: 6. The chain's CDR3 is CASSYGQGYQPQHF. DNA of the CDR3: TGTGCCAGCAGTTATGGACAGGGCTATCAGCCCCAGCATTTT. The full variable domain, its missing parts supplied by reference TRBV5-5 and TRBJ1-5, is DAGVTQSPTHLIKTRGQQVTLRCSPISGHKSVSWYQQVLGQGPQFIFQYYEKEERGRGNFPDRFSARQFPNYSSELNVNALLLGDSALYLCASSYGQGYQPQHFGDGTRLSIL.

CDR3 sequence reads: CASSAGQAGTDTQYF. The CDR3 DNA follows: TGCGCCAGCAGCGCTGGACAGGCGGGAACAGATACGCAGTATTTT. The rearrangement uses TRBV5-1 and TRBJ2-3, with a weak D call TRBD1 (7 bases). Between the trimmed V and J ends, which lost 4 bases and 3 bases, there was a span of 15 bases. The CDR3 is 15 amino acids. Germline V CDR1 and CDR2: SGHRS, YFSETQ.

This clonotype was recorded at least ten times. This chain uses TRBV10-3 with TRBJ2-3; TRBD2 matches 9 bases. The J segment lost 2 bases and the V segment lost 8 bases, leaving 2 bases of the junction unmatched. CDR3 length equals 13 residues. CDR1 ENHRY and CDR2 SYGVKD come from the germline V gene. CDR3 DNA: TGTGCCATCGGGGGACTAGCCACAGATACGCAGTATTTT. Its protein is CAIGGLATDTQYF.

This clonotype came up a few times. The chain combines TRBV6-1 with TRBJ1-1; TRBD1 is a possible D gene (6 bases). Germline CDR1 and CDR2: MNHNS and SASEGT. Trimming took off 11 bases at V and 4 bases at J, with 20 bases between the two ends. This CDR3 has 14 amino acids. The CDR3 DNA reads TGTGCCCTCACCTGGGGGCAGGCAGCCACTGAAGCTTTCTTT. Translation: CALTWGQAATEAFF.

This clonotype showed up just a few times. For the CDR3, the DNA is TGTGCCGGGTCGTTGCCCGGGGATGAAAAACTGTTTTTT. This translates into CAGSLPGDEKLFF. The chain combines TRBV2 with TRBJ1-4, with unresolved D. CDR1 is SNHLY, CDR2 FYNNEI, per germline. This CDR3 comprises 13 residues. The V end lost 11 bases, the J end lost 6 bases, and 16 bases lay between the germline ends. Drawing the rest from reference TRBV2 and TRBJ1-4, the complete variable domain is EPEVTQTPSHQVTQMGQEVILRCVPISNHLYFYWYRQILGQKVEFLVSFYNNEISEKSEIFDDQFSVERPDGSNFTLKIRSTKLEDSAMYFCAGSLPGDEKLFFGSGTQLSVL.

This clonotype was counted ten times or more. The rearrangement links TRBV7-2 to TRBJ2-3, with a weak D call TRBD2 (5 bases). This CDR3 has 14 amino acids. Trimming stripped 5 bases from V and 6 bases from J, with 15 bases between. Germline V gene data show CDR1 as SGHTA and CDR2 as FQGNSA. CDR3 sequence reads: CASSGSRGRDTQYF. The CDR3 DNA reads TGTGCCAGCAGCGGGTCACGGGGTCGGGATACGCAGTATTTT.

V usage is TRBV7-2 and J usage is TRBJ1-5; TRBD1 might be the D (6 bases). The CDR3 runs to 15 residues. The germline gives CDR1 SGHTA, CDR2 FQGNSA. Here the CDR3 reads CAVGRTVGPNQPQHF. The CDR3 bases are TGTGCAGTCGGCAGGACAGTCGGACCCAATCAGCCCCAGCATTTT.

The gene calls are TRBV20-1 and TRBJ2-1; D may be TRBD1 (6 bases). Germline V gene sequence: CDR1 DFQATT, CDR2 SNEGSKA (reference sequence). V gave up 6 bases and J gave up 0 bases, with 12 bases separating them. The CDR3 runs to 14 residues. For the CDR3, the DNA is TGCAGTGCCCAGACAGGTTCCTCCTACAATGAGCAGTTCTTC. Residues: CSAQTGSSYNEQFF.

This clonotype was seen a handful of times. The rearrangement links TRBV29-1 to TRBJ2-6; D is uncertain. Germline CDR1 and CDR2: SQVTM and ANQGSEA. V lost 3 bases to trimming and J lost 0 bases, with 3 bases between them. This CDR3 has 13 amino acids. This chain's CDR3 is CSVDYSGANVLTF. CDR3 in DNA: TGCAGCGTTGATTACTCTGGGGCCAACGTCCTGACTTTC.

The gene calls are TRBV10-3 and TRBJ2-7; 8 bases fit TRBD1. Per germline, CDR1 ENHRY and CDR2 SYGVKD. The V segment lost 2 bases and the J segment 1 base; nucleotides outside the gene matches: 1. This CDR3 has 14 residues. The CDR3 here is CAISETGGSYEQYF. CDR3 nucleotide sequence: TGTGCCATCAGTGAGACAGGGGGTTCCTACGAGCAGTACTTC.

This sequence joins TRBV10-3 and TRBJ2-3; D remains unclear. V lost 3 bases and J 6 bases, leaving 4 bases between the germline ends. The germline gives CDR1 ENHRY, CDR2 SYGVKD. The CDR3 totals 11 residues. CDR3 sequence reads: CAISDWDTQYF. The CDR3, as DNA: TGTGCCATCAGTGATTGGGATACGCAGTATTTT.

The V call is TRBV6-5, the J call TRBJ2-2; no clear D gene. The germline V gene encodes CDR1 MNHEY and CDR2 SVGAGI. CDR3 length: 15 residues. The germline V and J ends were trimmed by 6 bases and 2 bases, with 13 bases remaining between them. In DNA form, the CDR3 reads TGTGCCAGCAGAACCCCGGGCCAAAACACCGGGGAGCTGTTTTTT. It is translated as CASRTPGQNTGELFF.

The V call is TRBV14, the J call TRBJ2-7, with 7 bases matching TRBD2. Germline loops: CDR1 SGHDN, CDR2 FVKESK. The V gene end was trimmed by 8 bases and the J gene end by 3 bases; junction bases not matched to a gene: 10. The CDR3 length is 14 residues. In nucleotides, the CDR3 is TGTGCCAGCTCACCCGGGACTATGATCTACGAGCAGTACTTC. Translated, it gives CASSPGTMIYEQYF.

This clonotype was seen repeatedly, ten times or more. The genes are TRBV2 and TRBJ2-5; D gene unclear. Trimming took off 4 bases at V and 5 bases at J, with 17 bases between the two ends. The CDR3 spans 15 residues. CDR1 and CDR2 (germline): SNHLY, FYNNEI. CDR3 DNA: TGTGCCAGCAGTGTAACCCCACTGGGCCGGGAGACCCAGTACTTC. Residues: CASSVTPLGRETQYF. Together with reference TRBV2 and TRBJ2-5, the CDR3 gives the full variable domain: EPEVTQTPSHQVTQMGQEVILRCVPISNHLYFYWYRQILGQKVEFLVSFYNNEISEKSEIFDDQFSVERPDGSNFTLKIRSTKLEDSAMYFCASSVTPLGRETQYFGPGTRLLVL.